The 21 T cell receptor beta chains presented below share a single source sample, sequenced in a study of T cells in women clearing cervical HPV infection (dated by TCRdb to the late 2010s). Receptors were amplified or captured by the immunoSEQ multiplex PCR assay. TCRdb retrieved this table from immuneACCESS and kept in-frame rearrangements only. Not all clones are present; in checked studies, unresolved V genes account for under half, and no reason is known for the remainder. The sample table includes around 30,000 clones. Roughly 20% of the sample rests with the top ten. Sample: blood buffy coat. These receptors all come from a woman aged 18-70 years with a cervical HPV16 infection that either progressed to CIN3+ or cleared (not recorded which).

Details on this clone: The observed sequence ends 3 residues before the CDR3 terminus, with the missing tail filled in from the germline J gene. This chain uses TRBV5-1 with TRBJ2-2, with TRBD2 as a possible D gene (5 bases). Per the germline V gene, CDR1 is SGHRS and CDR2 is YFSETQ. The CDR3 has 15 amino acids. Trimming removed 0 bases at V and 5 bases at J, with 11 bases between. The CDR3 is CASSLERPNTGELFF. CDR3 DNA (partial): TGCGCCAGCAGCTTGGAGCGGCCTAATACCGGGGAG.

As regards this clone: The CDR3 end is not reached by the read, which stops 3 residues before it; the germline J gene fills it in. J is TRBJ2-7 and V is TRBV7-6, with D possibly being TRBD2 (6 bases). The CDR3 contains 17 residues. V lost 5 bases, J lost 5 bases, and 25 bases lay in between. Germline lookup yields CDR1 SGHVS and CDR2 FNYEAQ. The CDR3 reads CASSLMGGGRSQDEQYF. The CDR3 bases that were read are TGTGCCAGCAGCCTCATGGGGGGTGGGAGAAGCCAGGACGAG.

Concerning this clone itself: The read terminates 3 residues ahead of where the CDR3 ends, so the germline J gene completes it. This rearrangement joins TRBV11-3 to TRBJ2-3, with a possible D match to TRBD1 (6 bases). V shed 4 bases and J shed 3 bases, with 11 bases lying between them. The CDR3 has 14 residues. Germline CDR1 and CDR2: SGHNT and YENEEA. The CDR3: CASSSRGVTDTQYF. CDR3 DNA, as far as it was read: TGTGCCAGCAGCTCCAGGGGTGTAACAGATACG. The whole variable domain, remainder taken from reference TRBV11-3 and TRBJ2-3, is EAGVVQSPRYKIIEKKQPVAFWCNPISGHNTLYWYLQNLGQGPELLIRYENEEAVDDSQLPKDRFSAERLKGVDSTLKIQPAELGDSAVYLCASSSRGVTDTQYFGPGTRLTVL.

CDR3 in amino acids: CASSPTSRQETQYF. The sequenced CDR3 bases are TGTGCCAGCAGCCCTACTAGCCGCCAAGAGACG. This chain connects TRBV2 to TRBJ2-3; TRBD2 might be the D (6 bases). The CDR3 goes on 3 residues after the read ends, and that part is filled in from the germline J gene. The germline CDR1 and CDR2 sequences are SNHLY and FYNNEI. This CDR3 region has 14 residues.

Turning to this clone: The read halts 3 residues ahead of the CDR3 end, with the missing end drawn from the germline J gene. V is TRBV5-6 and J is TRBJ1-1, with a weak D call TRBD1 (6 bases). CDR3 length equals 14 residues. V was cut by 6 bases and J by 4 bases, with 16 bases left in between. Per the germline V gene, CDR1 is SGHDT and CDR2 is YYEEEE. The sequenced CDR3 bases are TGTGCCAGCACCCCGTTAGGGGGGGGCACTGAA. It is translated as CASTPLGGGTE. The CDR3 in full is CASTPLGGGTEAFF.

In the case of this clone: The missing CDR3 end, 3 residues past where the read stops, is filled in from the germline J gene. V gene TRBV5-1 combines with J gene TRBJ1-2; 8 bases are shared with TRBD1. The V gene end was trimmed by 2 bases and the J gene end by 6 bases; junction bases not matched to a gene: 12. This CDR3 has 16 residues. The germline gives CDR1 SGHRS, CDR2 YFSETQ. The CDR3 region is CASSLPGGTGVNGYTF. CDR3 bases read: TGCGCCAGCAGCTTACCCGGTGGGACAGGAGTCAATGGC.

Points on this clone: Read sequence stops 3 residues before the CDR3 end, and the germline J gene provides the missing end. This sequence joins TRBV29-1 and TRBJ2-1; 7 bases are shared with TRBD2. With 4 bases clipped from V and 6 bases from J, the junction kept 9 bases outside the gene matches. Per germline, CDR1 SQVTM and CDR2 ANQGSEA. The CDR3 runs 14 residues. The sequenced CDR3 bases are TGCAGCGTTGCAGGCGGGAGAAAGGGCAATGAG. It is translated as CSVAGGRKGNE. The whole CDR3 region reads CSVAGGRKGNEQFF.

Worth noting for this clone: The read stops 3 residues short of the end of the CDR3; the missing end is completed from the germline J gene. V and J are TRBV5-1 and TRBJ1-2; 8 nucleotides match TRBD1. Germline CDR1 is SGHRS and CDR2 is YFSETQ. This CDR3 contains 13 residues. Trimming removed 4 bases from V and 4 bases from J; junction bases left unmatched: 3. The CDR3 DNA, read in part, is TGCGCCAGCAGCAATGGACAGGGCTATGGC. Translating it yields CASSNGQGYG. Given in full, the CDR3 is CASSNGQGYGYTF.

Concerning this clone itself: Coverage ceases 3 residues before the CDR3 finishes, and the germline J gene fills in the end. The chain is built from TRBV30 and TRBJ2-1; TRBD1 might be the D (5 bases). The V end was cut by 2 bases, the J end by 0 bases, with 11 bases between. There are 15 residues in the CDR3. Germline-derived CDR1 and CDR2 are GTSNPN and SVGIG (reference sequence). The CDR3 here is CAWSSDSSSYNEQFF. The CDR3 DNA, read in part, is TGTGCCTGGAGTAGCGACAGTTCCTCCTACAATGAG.

Details on this clone: The read gets to within 3 residues of the CDR3 end, and the germline J gene fills in the rest. The chain is built from TRBV11-3 and TRBJ2-5; 7 nucleotides align to TRBD1. This CDR3 has 13 amino acids. Germline-derived CDR1 and CDR2 are SGHNT and YENEEA. The V and J ends lost 7 bases and 5 bases, in that order; junction bases with no gene match: 7. The CDR3 reads CASTEGGRETQYF. The CDR3 bases that were read are TGTGCCAGCACCGAAGGGGGCAGGGAGACC.

Concerning this clone itself: The read halts 3 residues ahead of the CDR3 end, with the missing end drawn from the germline J gene. The chain joins TRBV5-1 to TRBJ2-7, with 7 bases identical to TRBD2. Germline assignment: CDR1 SGHRS and CDR2 YFSETQ. Trimming removed 0 bases from V and 1 base from J; junction bases left unmatched: 10. This CDR3 contains 17 residues. CDR3 region: CASSLGSGGTISYEQYF. Partial CDR3 DNA: TGCGCCAGCAGCTTGGGGTCCGGCGGGACTATATCCTACGAG. Variable domain in full (rest from reference TRBV5-1 and TRBJ2-7): KAGVTQTPRYLIKTRGQQVTLSCSPISGHRSVSWYQQTPGQGLQFLFEYFSETQRNKGNFPGRFSGRQFSNSRSEMNVSTLELGDSALYLCASSLGSGGTISYEQYFGPGTRLTVT.

Turning to this clone: The read ends 3 residues shy of where the CDR3 ends; the end is completed using the germline J gene. This chain connects TRBV11-2 to TRBJ1-4; 8 nucleotides align to TRBD1. The V and J ends lost 3 bases and 5 bases, in that order; junction bases with no gene match: 5. Germline V gives CDR1 SGHAT, CDR2 FQNNGV. This CDR3 contains 15 residues. The sequenced part of the CDR3 DNA is TGTGCCAGCAGCTTTGCGACAGGGGTCAATGAAAAA. Amino acids: CASSFATGVNEK. In full, the CDR3 reads CASSFATGVNEKLFF.

As to this clone: The read comes to an end 3 residues before the CDR3 does, leaving the germline J gene to fill in the end. The chain combines TRBV7-9 with TRBJ2-3, with a tentative D call TRBD2 (5 bases). CDR3 length equals 14 residues. Germline V gene data show CDR1 as SEHNR and CDR2 as FQNEAQ (reference sequence). Incomplete CDR3 DNA: TGTGCCAGCAGCTTTCGGGGAGATATGGAGGCG. As protein: CASSFRGDMEA. The whole CDR3 protein reads CASSFRGDMEAQYF.

On this clone: The CDR3 goes on 3 residues after the read ends, and that part is filled in from the germline J gene. This chain uses TRBV7-3 with TRBJ1-1; D not certain. The CDR3 is made up of 14 amino acids. The V gene lost 2 bases and the J gene lost 1 base, with 8 bases spanning the gap. Germline-derived CDR1 and CDR2 are SGHTA and FQGTGA. CDR3 DNA (partial): TGTGCCAGCAGCTTAGGGCCCAAGAACACTGAA. Translation: CASSLGPKNTE. The whole CDR3 is CASSLGPKNTEAFF.

In regard to this clone: Coverage ceases 3 residues before the CDR3 finishes, and the germline J gene fills in the end. This sequence joins TRBV19 and TRBJ2-5, with a weak D call TRBD2 (6 bases). There are 19 residues in the CDR3. CDR1 and CDR2 (germline): LNHDA, SQIVND (reference sequence). Trimming left V 5 bases short and J 3 bases short, with 28 bases between. The DNA read from the CDR3 is TGTGCCAGTAGTGGGGCGGCAGGGACTTCGCCTAGACGGAAAGAGACC. This gives the protein CASSGAAGTSPRRKET. The whole CDR3 sequence reads CASSGAAGTSPRRKETQYF.

Regarding this clone: The read is 3 residues too short to cover the CDR3 end, so that end is filled in from the germline J gene. The gene calls are TRBV2 and TRBJ2-3; D call uncertain. Germline CDR1 reads SNHLY; CDR2 reads FYNNEI. The CDR3 extends over 16 amino acids. V was trimmed by 4 bases and J by 1 base, leaving 15 bases between them. CDR3 bases read: TGTGCCAGCAGTGCTTGGGCCTACGGAGGCACAGATACG. Protein product: CASSAWAYGGTDT. Given in full, the CDR3 is CASSAWAYGGTDTQYF.

As concerns this clone: Coverage ceases 3 residues before the CDR3 finishes, and the germline J gene fills in the end. This chain uses TRBV14 with TRBJ2-3; TRBD1 might be the D (6 bases). CDR3 length: 14 residues. Trimming pared 7 bases from V and 7 bases from J, leaving 18 bases between. Germline V CDR1 and CDR2: SGHDN, FVKESK. The CDR3: CASKPGHSSNTQYF. The covered CDR3 bases are TGTGCCAGCAAGCCGGGACATTCATCAAATACG.

In regard to this clone: The CDR3 extends 3 residues past the end of the read, so its final part is completed from the germline J gene. The chain has TRBV2 and TRBJ1-2, with D unresolved. Trimming removed 3 bases at V and 4 bases at J, with 6 bases between. In germline, CDR1 is SNHLY, CDR2 FYNNEI. The CDR3 has 12 amino acids. Incomplete CDR3 DNA: TGTGCCAGCAGTGACAGATTCTATGGC. It is translated as CASSDRFYG. From start to end, the CDR3 is CASSDRFYGYTF.

This clone shows up as medium-sized by frequency. The read ends 3 residues early relative to the CDR3; the germline J gene fills the gap. J is TRBJ1-3 and V is TRBV30, with D hard to call. This CDR3 spans 11 amino acids. Trimming took 4 bases from V and 1 from J, leaving 2 bases between them. CDR1 and CDR2 (germline): GTSNPN, SVGIG (reference sequence). The CDR3 sequence is CAWTSGNTIYF. CDR3 bases read: TGTGCCTGGACATCTGGAAACACC.

About this clone itself: The missing CDR3 end, 3 residues past where the read stops, is filled in from the germline J gene. The chain uses TRBV5-1 and TRBJ1-2; 8 bases fit TRBD1. Germline loops: CDR1 SGHRS, CDR2 YFSETQ. This CDR3 is 15 amino acids long. The ends lost 1 base at V and 6 bases at J; junction bases unmatched: 8. The DNA read from the CDR3 is TGCGCCAGCAGCTTGATAACAGGGGGAAGGGATGGC. This sequence encodes CASSLITGGRDG. The entire CDR3 is CASSLITGGRDGYTF.

A note on this clone: The read is 3 residues too short to cover the CDR3 end, so that end is filled in from the germline J gene. The rearrangement links TRBV19 to TRBJ1-2; TRBD1 aligns across 7 bases. The CDR3 extends over 15 amino acids. Per the germline V gene, CDR1 is LNHDA and CDR2 is SQIVND (reference sequence). This CDR3 reads CASSATGVPNNDYTF. The part of the CDR3 DNA that was read is TGTGCCAGTAGTGCAACAGGGGTCCCCAACAATGAC.